This T cell receptor beta chain is from a study of T cell repertoires in cytomegalovirus infection. TCRdb fed the reads into MiXCR, producing one record per CDR3 protein. This table holds roughly 310,000 distinct CDR3 sequences, just under 30% found once. Many counts were recorded for this clonotype. Its antigen is undetermined. Per germline, CDR1 MNHNS and CDR2 SASEGT. The CDR3 has 17 amino acids. V lost 2 bases, J lost 1 base, and 15 bases lay in between. The J gene is TRBJ1-5, the V gene TRBV6-1; possibly TRBD1 for D (5 bases). This clonotype originated in a human donor in good health (CMV status not recorded). Some clones in this sample may be carry-over from other donors' samples. The sequences come from cultured PBMCs, collected from culture after CMV antigen stimulation. CDR3 protein: CASSEQWDQRSNQPQHF. DNA for the CDR3: TGTGCCAGCAGTGAACAGTGGGACCAGAGGAGCAATCAGCCCCAGCATTTT.